Each of the 30 T cell receptor beta chains below was sequenced from the same sample in a study of T cells in Graves' hyperthyroidism and ophthalmopathy. Amplification of TCR beta CDR3 regions used RNA as the template. HTBI primers drove first-round RT-PCR of the TCR CDR3. TCRdb fed the multiplex PCR reads into MiXCR, producing one record per CDR3 protein. The top ten hold 3.8% of the sample, which has approximately 630,000 distinct CDR3 sequences, roughly 15% seen once. The material sequenced was blood. The receptors derive from a woman in her 30s with Graves' hyperthyroidism.

The chain has TRBV11-2 and TRBJ2-7; weak D call: TRBD1 (5 bases). CDR3 length: 14 amino acids. V gave up 5 bases and J gave up 2 bases, with 13 bases separating them. CDR1 is SGHAT, CDR2 FQNNGV, per germline. The CDR3 DNA reads as TGTGCCAGCAGCCAACTGGACATTACCTACGAGCAGTACTTC. Protein sequence: CASSQLDITYEQYF.

This clonotype was counted many times. This chain joins TRBV20-1 and TRBJ2-5; D possibly uses TRBD1 or TRBD2 (5 bases each). This CDR3 contains 14 residues. CDR1 DFQATT and CDR2 SNEGSKA come from the germline V gene (reference sequence). With 6 bases removed from V and 4 bases from J, the gap between germline ends came to 18 bases. In DNA form, the CDR3 reads TGCAGTGCGGGCCCTATTGACGGGGCAGAGACCCAGTACTTC. The encoded protein is CSAGPIDGAETQYF.

There are a few counts of this clonotype. CDR3 nucleotides: TGTGCCAGCCGACAGGGGCGGAGTGAAAAACTGTTTTTT. This codes for CASRQGRSEKLFF. V and J are TRBV18 and TRBJ1-4; TRBD1 matches at 8 bases. After removal of 8 bases from V and 7 bases from J, the junction contained 6 bases not matched to a gene. Per germline, CDR1 KGHSH and CDR2 LQKENI. The CDR3 totals 13 residues.

This clonotype occurred many times. The V gene is TRBV7-2, the J gene TRBJ1-1; D perhaps matches TRBD1 (5 bases). Germline CDR1 reads SGHTA; CDR2 reads FQGNSA. Trimming took off 4 bases at V and 2 bases at J, with 14 bases between the two ends. The CDR3 length is 15 residues. For the CDR3, the DNA is TGTGCCAGCAGCTGGACACATTCCCAAAACACTGAAGCTTTCTTT. Residues: CASSWTHSQNTEAFF.

This chain uses TRBV6-2 or TRBV6-3 with TRBJ2-3, with 8 nucleotides matching TRBD2. The J segment lost 14 bases and the V segment lost 6 bases, leaving 10 bases of the junction unmatched. The CDR3 contains 12 residues. Germline V CDR1 and CDR2: MNHEY, SVGEGT. CDR3 nucleotides: TGTGCCAGCAGCAGGAGCGGGAGAGCTCCGTATTTT. It yields the protein CASSRSGRAPYF.

This clonotype was seen a handful of times. The chain recombines TRBV6-6 with TRBJ1-4, with a tentative D call TRBD1 (6 bases). This CDR3 is 14 amino acids long. Per the germline V gene, CDR1 is MNHNY and CDR2 is SVGAGI (reference sequence). The V and J ends lost 2 bases and 8 bases respectively, with 12 bases between them. The CDR3 loop is CASSYIRGPEKLFF. The CDR3 nucleotides are TGTGCCAGCAGTTACATCAGGGGACCCGAAAAACTGTTTTTT.

This clonotype was detected many times. This chain connects TRBV5-1 to TRBJ2-7, with a weak D call TRBD1 (5 bases). CDR1 and CDR2 (germline): SGHRS, YFSETQ. Trimming cost V 4 bases and J 5 bases, with 19 bases left between them. CDR3 length equals 15 residues. The CDR3 coding sequence is TGCGCCAGCAGCCCAGCTTACAGGAACGGCGACGAGCAGTACTTC. It yields the protein CASSPAYRNGDEQYF. Full variable domain (rest looked up from reference TRBV5-1 and TRBJ2-7): KAGVTQTPRYLIKTRGQQVTLSCSPISGHRSVSWYQQTPGQGLQFLFEYFSETQRNKGNFPGRFSGRQFSNSRSEMNVSTLELGDSALYLCASSPAYRNGDEQYFGPGTRLTVT.

This clonotype was counted at least ten times. CDR3 nucleotide sequence: TGTGCCAGCAGTCCTCAGGGGAGTCCCTACGAGCAGTACTTC. Translated, it gives CASSPQGSPYEQYF. The gene calls are TRBV28 and TRBJ2-7, with a tentative D call TRBD1 (6 bases). The CDR3 sequence is 14 residues long. CDR1 and CDR2 from the germline V gene are MDHEN and SYDVKM. V was trimmed by 5 bases and J by 2 bases, leaving 13 bases between them.

V gene TRBV19 combines with J gene TRBJ2-7; 9 nucleotides match TRBD2. Germline V gives CDR1 LNHDA, CDR2 SQIVND (reference sequence). The CDR3 sequence is 15 residues long. The V gene end was trimmed by 4 bases and the J gene end by 3 bases; junction bases not matched to a gene: 7. CDR3 nucleotide sequence: TGTGCCAGTAGTACCCTTGCGGGAGGGGGCTACGAGCAGTACTTC. Its translation is CASSTLAGGGYEQYF. Together with reference TRBV19 and TRBJ2-7, the CDR3 gives the full variable domain: DGGITQSPKYLFRKEGQNVTLSCEQNLNHDAMYWYRQDPGQGLRLIYYSQIVNDFQKGDIAEGYSVSREKKESFPLTVTSAQKNPTAFYLCASSTLAGGGYEQYFGPGTRLTVT.

This clonotype was seen at least ten times. The gene calls are TRBV18 and TRBJ1-4; no clear D. This CDR3 comprises 15 residues. Germline CDR1 is KGHSH and CDR2 is LQKENI. V gave up 3 bases and J gave up 5 bases, with 13 bases separating them. The CDR3 is CASSPNSTPNEKLFF. The DNA for the CDR3 is TGTGCCAGCTCACCTAACAGTACTCCAAATGAAAAACTGTTTTTT. Drawing the rest from reference TRBV18 and TRBJ1-4, the complete variable domain is NAGVMQNPRHLVRRRGQEARLRCSPMKGHSHVYWYRQLPEEGLKFMVYLQKENIIDESGMPKERFSAEFPKEGPSILRIQQVVRGDSAAYFCASSPNSTPNEKLFFGSGTQLSVL.

This clonotype was observed a few times. The rearrangement joins TRBV20-1 to TRBJ1-4; TRBD1 might be the D (5 bases). The germline V and J ends were trimmed by 0 bases and 10 bases, with 12 bases remaining between them. The CDR3 has 13 amino acids. Germline CDR1 reads DFQATT; CDR2 reads SNEGSKA (reference sequence). The CDR3 region is CSAREGTWGKLFF. The CDR3 DNA sequence: TGCAGTGCTAGAGAAGGGACCTGGGGAAAACTGTTTTTT.

The CDR3 sequence is CASSQGQGDNSPLHF. DNA for the CDR3: TGTGCCAGCAGCCAAGGACAGGGTGATAATTCACCCCTCCACTTT. This chain links TRBV14 with TRBJ1-6; 7 bases agree with TRBD1. Germline trimming cut 1 base from V and 5 bases from J; bases unmatched to any gene: 2. From germline, CDR1 is SGHDN and CDR2 FVKESK. The CDR3 loop spans 15 amino acids.

V and J are TRBV2 and TRBJ1-2, with 11 bases matching TRBD1. This CDR3 has 17 amino acids. The V segment lost 3 bases and the J segment 8 bases; nucleotides outside the gene matches: 14. The germline V gene encodes CDR1 SNHLY and CDR2 FYNNEI. CDR3 DNA sequence: TGTGCCAGCAGTGACCCCGTCCGGACAGGGGGCAACGAGGGCTACACCTTC. Its translation is CASSDPVRTGGNEGYTF.

This clonotype came up many times. The chain joins TRBV28 to TRBJ2-5; weak D call: TRBD2 (5 bases). The germline gives CDR1 MDHEN, CDR2 SYDVKM. The CDR3 runs to 15 residues. V lost 6 bases and J lost 3, with 17 bases in between. CDR3 DNA sequence: TGTGCCAGCAGCACGGCTCCCGGACTCGAAGAGACCCAGTACTTC. It encodes CASSTAPGLEETQYF. The variable domain in full, with the rest retrieved from reference TRBV28 and TRBJ2-5, is DVKVTQSSRYLVKRTGEKVFLECVQDMDHENMFWYRQDPGLGLRLIYFSYDVKMKEKGDIPEGYSVSREKKERFSLILESASTNQTSMYLCASSTAPGLEETQYFGPGTRLLVL.

The V gene is TRBV24-1, the J gene TRBJ2-3, with D uncertain. Trimming left V 4 bases short and J 3 bases short, with 10 bases between. The CDR3 contains 14 residues. The germline CDR1 and CDR2 sequences are KGHDR and SFDVKD. The CDR3 nucleotides read TGTGCCACCAGTGAGGGGTTTGTGACAGATACGCAGTATTTT. Translating it yields CATSEGFVTDTQYF.

This clonotype was found many times. V usage is TRBV6-2 or TRBV6-3 and J usage is TRBJ1-6, with 9 bases matching TRBD1. The ends lost 6 bases at V and 6 bases at J; junction bases unmatched: 6. The germline V gene encodes CDR1 MNHEY and CDR2 SVGEGT. The CDR3 runs to 15 residues. The CDR3 sequence: CASRATGGSNSPLHF. The CDR3 region has the DNA TGTGCCAGCAGAGCGACAGGGGGAAGTAATTCACCCCTCCACTTT.

The DNA for the CDR3 is TGCGCCAGCAGACGCGGACAGAACTCTAACTATGGCTACACCTTC. As protein: CASRRGQNSNYGYTF. The V call is TRBV5-1, the J call TRBJ1-2, with a tentative D call TRBD1 (6 bases). This CDR3 contains 15 residues. Germline CDR1 is SGHRS and CDR2 is YFSETQ. V was pared by 5 bases and J by 0 bases, with 14 bases between.

Notes on this clonotype: This may stem from a read error, because a much larger clone lies one nucleotide away. The V call is TRBV5-1, the J call TRBJ2-2; D not resolved. Trimming took 2 bases from V and 4 from J, leaving 12 bases between them. This CDR3 has 15 amino acids. From germline, CDR1 is SGHRS and CDR2 YFSETQ. The CDR3 nucleotides are TGCGCCAGCAGCTTTAAATCTCAGACCACCGGGGAGCTGTTTTTT. Translation gives CASSFKSQTTGELFF.

This clonotype showed up many times. The rearrangement joins TRBV7-3 to TRBJ2-7; D may match TRBD1 or TRBD2 (5 bases each). V lost 9 bases and J lost 2, with 23 bases in between. The CDR3 extends over 16 amino acids. Looked up from germline, CDR1 is SGHTA and CDR2 is FQGTGA. CDR3 loop: CARGFVLPGRPYEQYF. The CDR3, as DNA: TGTGCCAGGGGCTTCGTTCTTCCGGGACGACCCTACGAGCAGTACTTC.

This clonotype has ten or more counts. This CDR3 reads CASSEAWAAYEQYF. The CDR3 coding sequence is TGTGCCAGCAGTGAAGCTTGGGCGGCCTACGAGCAGTACTTC. The genes are TRBV6-1 and TRBJ2-7; no reliable D call. Germline V CDR1 and CDR2: MNHNS, SASEGT. Trimming took off 0 bases at V and 2 bases at J, with 8 bases between the two ends. The length of the CDR3 is 14 residues.

This clonotype was detected many times. The chain recombines TRBV27 with TRBJ2-5; the D gene is possibly TRBD1 (6 bases). Germline V gene sequence: CDR1 MNHEY, CDR2 SMNVEV (reference sequence). Trimming cost V 2 bases and J 2 bases, with 12 bases left between them. The CDR3 covers 15 residues. The DNA of the CDR3 is TGTGCCAGCAGTTTAGGGGGCCGTCAACAAGAGACCCAGTACTTC. Translated: CASSLGGRQQETQYF.

V usage is TRBV2 and J usage is TRBJ2-1, with 7 bases matching TRBD2. The CDR3 covers 11 residues. With V trimmed by 6 bases and J by 11 bases, 4 bases remained unmatched. Germline CDR1 reads SNHLY; CDR2 reads FYNNEI. This chain's CDR3 is CASRETSKQFF. CDR3 nucleotide sequence: TGTGCCAGCAGAGAGACTAGCAAGCAGTTCTTC.

Comment on this clonotype: A much larger clone lies one base from this, so it may be a read error. The genes are TRBV7-9 and TRBJ2-1; no firm D call. The CDR3 spans 13 residues. Looked up from germline, CDR1 is SEHNR and CDR2 is FQNEAQ (reference sequence). CDR3 sequence: CASSLGLGREQLF. Written as DNA, the CDR3 is TGTGCCAGCAGCTTAGGCCTAGGGCGTGAGCAGCTCTTC.

To note about this clonotype: This sequence may be a read error, since a much larger clone differs from it by one base. The chain joins TRBV28 to TRBJ2-1; D gene uncertain. Germline loops: CDR1 MDHEN, CDR2 SYDVKM. The CDR3 sequence is 13 residues long. The CDR3 DNA reads TGTGCCAGCAGTTTCCCGGAGTACAGTGAGCAGTTCTTC. This translates into CASSFPEYSEQFF.

This clonotype was detected ten times or more. This sequence joins TRBV28 and TRBJ1-2, with 7 bases aligning to TRBD1. The germline CDR1 and CDR2 sequences are MDHEN and SYDVKM. V lost 5 bases, J lost 6 bases, and 6 bases stayed unmatched. The CDR3 runs to 13 residues. This chain's CDR3 is CASSPTGVHGYTF. The CDR3 nucleotides are TGTGCCAGCAGTCCCACAGGGGTTCATGGCTACACCTTC.

This clonotype has a count of ten or more. The rearrangement uses TRBV7-2 and TRBJ1-5; TRBD1 agrees at 9 bases. This CDR3 is built from 13 residues. V shed 5 bases, J shed 7 bases, and the junction held 3 bases outside the gene matches. From germline, CDR1 is SGHTA and CDR2 FQGNSA. The CDR3 loop reads CASSMDRGQPQHF. The CDR3 DNA is TGTGCCAGCAGCATGGACAGGGGCCAGCCCCAGCATTTT.

This chain uses TRBV27 with TRBJ2-1; 7 bases are shared with TRBD2. After removal of 4 bases from V and 7 bases from J, the junction contained 10 bases not matched to a gene. This CDR3 region has 15 residues. Germline CDR1 and CDR2: MNHEY and SMNVEV (reference sequence). The CDR3 sequence is CASSYAAGVSNEQFF. In DNA form, the CDR3 reads TGTGCCAGCAGTTATGCGGCGGGAGTTTCGAATGAGCAGTTCTTC.

CDR3 residues: CASSLADSGTDTQYF. The CDR3 DNA sequence: TGCGCCAGCAGCTTGGCTGACTCAGGCACAGATACGCAGTATTTT. The chain combines TRBV5-1 with TRBJ2-3; D not resolved. V lost 0 bases to trimming and J lost 1 base, with 9 bases between them. Germline V gene sequence: CDR1 SGHRS, CDR2 YFSETQ. This CDR3 has 15 amino acids.

This clonotype occurred a few times. For the CDR3, the DNA is TGTGCCAGCAGCCCCAACAGGGGACCCGTTAATCAGCCCCAGCATTTT. Its protein is CASSPNRGPVNQPQHF. The rearrangement joins TRBV28 to TRBJ1-5; TRBD1 agrees at 7 bases. The trim removed 6 bases at V and 4 bases at J, leaving 12 bases unmatched. Germline CDR1 and CDR2: MDHEN and SYDVKM. The CDR3 is made up of 16 amino acids.

The chain uses TRBV7-8 and TRBJ2-3; no clear D gene. V shed 1 base and J shed 0 bases, with 5 bases lying between them. The CDR3 is 14 amino acids. The germline V gene encodes CDR1 SGHVS and CDR2 FQNEAQ. For the CDR3, the DNA is TGTGCCAGCAGCTTAGAGATCAGCACAGATACGCAGTATTTT. Translating it yields CASSLEISTDTQYF.